Below, 14 T cell receptor beta chains from the same sample are listed, as sequenced in a study of OX40 agonist ivuxolimab in advanced cancers. This table comes from immunoSEQ multiplex PCR, and its TCRdb copy is limited to in-frame clones, with some not included. The table includes approximately 70,000 clones, just over 90% detected once. Sequenced material: CD4+ or CD8+ T cells sorted from blood, taken in a trial of the OX40 agonist ivuxolimab. Receptors originate from an adult with an advanced solid tumor such as melanoma, head and neck, liver or kidney cancer.

This chain uses TRBV28 with TRBJ2-7; D ambiguous. This CDR3 is built from 11 residues. Trimming stripped 3 bases from V and 4 bases from J, with 4 bases between. Germline V gives CDR1 MDHEN, CDR2 SYDVKM. CDR3 nucleotides: TGTGCCAGCAGTTTTAGATACGAGCAGTACTTC. Encoded protein: CASSFRYEQYF.

The chain links TRBV7-2 to TRBJ2-3, with D possibly being TRBD2 (6 bases). Germline CDR1 and CDR2: SGHTA and FQGNSA. V was shortened by 10 bases and J by 2 bases, with 13 bases between the two germline ends. The CDR3 loop spans 13 amino acids. The CDR3 nucleotides read TGTGCCACCGCCCTAGCGATCACAGATACGCAGTATTTT. Translation gives CATALAITDTQYF.

The chain links TRBV9 to TRBJ2-1, with TRBD2 matching over 8 bases. Per the germline V gene, CDR1 is SGDLS and CDR2 is YYNGEE. The CDR3 runs 16 residues. V shed 4 bases and J 9 bases; nucleotides not matched to a gene: 15. The CDR3 region is CASSLRTGTSLFEQFF. The CDR3 DNA reads as TGTGCCAGCAGCCTCAGGACCGGGACTAGTTTGTTTGAGCAGTTCTTC.

For the CDR3, the DNA is TGTGCCAGCAGCAACCGTGATGAGCAGTTCTTC. Its translation is CASSNRDEQFF. This chain joins TRBV7-9 and TRBJ2-1; D is uncertain. Per germline, CDR1 SEHNR and CDR2 FQNEAQ (reference sequence). V was trimmed by 5 bases and J by 8 bases, leaving 7 bases between them. CDR3 size: 11 residues.

This rearrangement joins TRBV20-1 to TRBJ2-7; D unclear. Germline CDR1 DFQATT, CDR2 SNEGSKA (reference sequence). The V end was cut by 6 bases, the J end by 3 bases, with 9 bases between. This CDR3 spans 11 amino acids. The CDR3 sequence is CSAADNYEQYF. For the CDR3, the DNA is TGCAGTGCAGCAGACAACTACGAGCAGTACTTC.

The chain joins TRBV4-1 to TRBJ2-5; 10 nucleotides agree with TRBD1. Looked up from germline, CDR1 is MGHRA and CDR2 is YSYEKL. Trimming at V came to 1 base and at J to 5 bases, leaving 10 bases not matched to a gene. The CDR3 is 17 amino acids. CDR3 in amino acids: CASSQVSRDRGGETQYF. DNA of the CDR3: TGCGCCAGCAGCCAAGTATCTCGGGACAGGGGAGGGGAGACCCAGTACTTC.

The chain uses TRBV14 and TRBJ1-5; D ambiguous. This CDR3 is 16 amino acids long. Germline assignment: CDR1 SGHDN and CDR2 FVKESK. V was cut by 6 bases and J by 2 bases, with 17 bases left in between. The CDR3 loop is CASRSPCSGRNQPQHF. The CDR3 nucleotides read TGTGCCAGCAGGTCCCCTTGCAGTGGTCGCAATCAGCCCCAGCATTTT.

Points on this clone: Other DNA sequences in the sample encode the same CDR3. The rearrangement joins TRBV4-2 to TRBJ1-2; D is unclear. Germline assignment: CDR1 LGHNA and CDR2 YNFKEQ. Deletions cut 0 bases from V and 8 bases from J, with 10 bases between. This CDR3 contains 13 residues. This chain's CDR3 is CASSQDRINGYTF. The CDR3 DNA follows: TGTGCCAGCAGCCAAGATCGTATCAACGGCTACACCTTC.

This rearrangement joins TRBV7-2 to TRBJ2-1, with TRBD1 identical over 9 bases. The germline V gene has CDR1 SGHTA and CDR2 FQGNSA. The CDR3 extends over 15 amino acids. With 5 bases clipped from V and 2 bases from J, the junction kept 4 bases outside the gene matches. The CDR3 is CASSVDRGTYNEQFF. As DNA, the CDR3 is TGTGCCAGCAGCGTTGACAGGGGGACCTACAATGAGCAGTTCTTC.

Worth noting for this clone: Other DNA sequences of this sample code for an identical CDR3. The gene calls are TRBV4-3 and TRBJ2-7; possibly TRBD1 for D (5 bases). The CDR3 totals 14 residues. The V end was cut by 0 bases, the J end by 2 bases, with 8 bases between. Germline V gene lookup returns CDR1 LGHNA and CDR2 YSLEER. As DNA, the CDR3 is TGCGCCAGCAGCCAAGAAACAGGTACCTACGAGCAGTACTTC. Protein: CASSQETGTYEQYF.

The V call is TRBV19, the J call TRBJ2-5; D might be TRBD1 (6 bases). CDR1 and CDR2 from the germline V gene are LNHDA and SQIVND (reference sequence). The CDR3 covers 14 residues. V was pared by 6 bases and J by 4 bases, with 15 bases between. The CDR3 loop reads CASSAGDYRETQYF. DNA for the CDR3: TGTGCCAGTAGCGCAGGGGATTATAGAGAGACCCAGTACTTC.

This chain connects TRBV2 to TRBJ2-5; D remains ambiguous. This CDR3 has 14 residues. The germline CDR1 and CDR2 sequences are SNHLY and FYNNEI. Trimming took off 6 bases at V and 1 base at J, with 12 bases between the two ends. CDR3 nucleotide sequence: TGTGCCAGCAGCCTAGGGAAGGTCCAAGAGACCCAGTACTTC. This codes for CASSLGKVQETQYF.

The rearrangement uses TRBV11-3 and TRBJ2-4; D might be TRBD1 (5 bases). Trimming pared 4 bases from V and 0 bases from J, leaving 13 bases between. The CDR3 loop spans 16 amino acids. Germline V gives CDR1 SGHNT, CDR2 YENEEA. The CDR3 is CASSSGSTVAKNIQYF. The CDR3 bases are TGTGCCAGCAGCTCAGGGTCGACCGTAGCCAAAAACATTCAGTACTTC.

This clone was detected only a few times. The rearrangement uses TRBV7-9 and TRBJ1-4; no definite D call. Germline assignment: CDR1 SEHNR and CDR2 FQNEAQ (reference sequence). CDR3 length: 15 amino acids. The V end was cut by 1 base, the J end by 4 bases, with 10 bases between. CDR3 nucleotide sequence: TGTGCCAGCAGCTTAGGACGGACCATTAATGAAAAACTGTTTTTT. It specifies CASSLGRTINEKLFF.